Listed here is a single T cell receptor beta chain. Its antigen specificity is not known. No clone much larger than this one lies a single base away; base qualities are absent. CDR1 is given as MDHEN and CDR2 as SYDVKM, both from the germline V gene. From cysteine to phenylalanine, the CDR3 is 16 amino acids long. Of all the DNA, just the CDR3 is kept, 48 bases in frame from base 1. Germline trimming amounts to 5 bases on V and 2 bases on J, with 7 as the count of junction bases outside the gene matches. This entry comes from a study of blood T cell repertoires in COVID-19 (dated by TCRdb to between 2020 and 2021). As for the study more broadly: Samples from collaborators originated in the United States, Italy and Spain and spanned both the acute and convalescent phases of COVID-19. Sample metadata almost always included a de-identified subject ID, COVID-19 status, age in years and sex. Samples came from the ongoing ImmuneRACE study (first 160 participants) plus 1,254 subjects from 6 global collaborators. The material from the prospective study consisted of cDNA or gDNA derived from T cells, B-cell-depleted T cells, or PBMCs. Subjects who had been exposed to COVID-19, were actively infected with it, or had recovered from it provided the deeply sampled blood TCRbeta repertoires that made up the dataset. A freely available public database, intended as a resource for researchers studying the immune response to SARS-CoV-2, is where the repertoires were released. Where available, HLA class I and class II types were taken from metadata supplied by the sample provider and were not determined by assay-based typing. The investigation overall reported the following: Clinical and demographic metadata were provided uncurated, with the amount varying by source and participant.

In the prospective study, participants were roughly 18 to 100 years old, resided in 24 geographic areas of the United States, and were enrolled through a virtual design. In the prospective study, cohorts were assigned on the basis of participant-reported clinical history obtained from a screening survey and a study questionnaire. ImmuneRACE Cohort 3 recovered participants were defined by two consecutive negative NP/OP PCR tests, healthcare professional clearance, or symptom resolution. Mobile phlebotomists in the prospective study collected whole blood, serum and a nasopharyngeal or oropharyngeal swab from every participant. Prospective study participants could optionally give additional blood draws and questionnaires over an approximately two-month period. Prospective study blood samples were shipped either frozen or at room temperature before DNA extraction. TCRbeta CDR3 regions were amplified from genomic DNA using the immunoSEQ Assay, a bias-controlled multiplex PCR. On the authors' methods: Nucleated cell counts per sample were estimated from amplification of reference gene primers within the assay. Sequence reads were collapsed and filtered to measure the absolute abundance of every unique TCRbeta CDR3 rearrangement. For each sample, productive Simpson clonality was calculated as the square root of Simpson's diversity index over productive rearrangements. TCRdb carries this immuneACCESS record with in-frame sequences only. Its versions omit some clonotypes, under half of them owing to an unresolved V gene in the studies checked, with the rest unexplained. The D gene and trimming were derived from the DNA, and the V and J assignments and clone size from that table. This sample has hundreds of thousands of clones in its table, and roughly nine tenths of those were observed once. The leading ten clones occupy about 2.4% of the sample.

The TCR sequence derives from a man between 60 and 70 years old who had recovered from COVID-19. Input material: PBMCs or T cells enriched from blood (not recorded which). This chain is built from TRBV28 and TRBJ2-3; 10 bases in between match TRBD2. The nucleotide sequence reads as follows: TGTGCCAGCAGTCATTTGACTAGCGGGTACACAGATACGCAGTATTTT. Translated, this is CASSHLTSGYTDTQYF. The full variable domain, with segments outside the CDR3 supplied by the reference TRBV28 and TRBJ2-3 proteins, appears as DVKVTQSSRYLVKRTGEKVFLECVQDMDHENMFWYRQDPGLGLRLIYFSYDVKMKEKGDIPEGYSVSREKKERFSLILESASTNQTSMYLCASSHLTSGYTDTQYFGPGTRLTVL.